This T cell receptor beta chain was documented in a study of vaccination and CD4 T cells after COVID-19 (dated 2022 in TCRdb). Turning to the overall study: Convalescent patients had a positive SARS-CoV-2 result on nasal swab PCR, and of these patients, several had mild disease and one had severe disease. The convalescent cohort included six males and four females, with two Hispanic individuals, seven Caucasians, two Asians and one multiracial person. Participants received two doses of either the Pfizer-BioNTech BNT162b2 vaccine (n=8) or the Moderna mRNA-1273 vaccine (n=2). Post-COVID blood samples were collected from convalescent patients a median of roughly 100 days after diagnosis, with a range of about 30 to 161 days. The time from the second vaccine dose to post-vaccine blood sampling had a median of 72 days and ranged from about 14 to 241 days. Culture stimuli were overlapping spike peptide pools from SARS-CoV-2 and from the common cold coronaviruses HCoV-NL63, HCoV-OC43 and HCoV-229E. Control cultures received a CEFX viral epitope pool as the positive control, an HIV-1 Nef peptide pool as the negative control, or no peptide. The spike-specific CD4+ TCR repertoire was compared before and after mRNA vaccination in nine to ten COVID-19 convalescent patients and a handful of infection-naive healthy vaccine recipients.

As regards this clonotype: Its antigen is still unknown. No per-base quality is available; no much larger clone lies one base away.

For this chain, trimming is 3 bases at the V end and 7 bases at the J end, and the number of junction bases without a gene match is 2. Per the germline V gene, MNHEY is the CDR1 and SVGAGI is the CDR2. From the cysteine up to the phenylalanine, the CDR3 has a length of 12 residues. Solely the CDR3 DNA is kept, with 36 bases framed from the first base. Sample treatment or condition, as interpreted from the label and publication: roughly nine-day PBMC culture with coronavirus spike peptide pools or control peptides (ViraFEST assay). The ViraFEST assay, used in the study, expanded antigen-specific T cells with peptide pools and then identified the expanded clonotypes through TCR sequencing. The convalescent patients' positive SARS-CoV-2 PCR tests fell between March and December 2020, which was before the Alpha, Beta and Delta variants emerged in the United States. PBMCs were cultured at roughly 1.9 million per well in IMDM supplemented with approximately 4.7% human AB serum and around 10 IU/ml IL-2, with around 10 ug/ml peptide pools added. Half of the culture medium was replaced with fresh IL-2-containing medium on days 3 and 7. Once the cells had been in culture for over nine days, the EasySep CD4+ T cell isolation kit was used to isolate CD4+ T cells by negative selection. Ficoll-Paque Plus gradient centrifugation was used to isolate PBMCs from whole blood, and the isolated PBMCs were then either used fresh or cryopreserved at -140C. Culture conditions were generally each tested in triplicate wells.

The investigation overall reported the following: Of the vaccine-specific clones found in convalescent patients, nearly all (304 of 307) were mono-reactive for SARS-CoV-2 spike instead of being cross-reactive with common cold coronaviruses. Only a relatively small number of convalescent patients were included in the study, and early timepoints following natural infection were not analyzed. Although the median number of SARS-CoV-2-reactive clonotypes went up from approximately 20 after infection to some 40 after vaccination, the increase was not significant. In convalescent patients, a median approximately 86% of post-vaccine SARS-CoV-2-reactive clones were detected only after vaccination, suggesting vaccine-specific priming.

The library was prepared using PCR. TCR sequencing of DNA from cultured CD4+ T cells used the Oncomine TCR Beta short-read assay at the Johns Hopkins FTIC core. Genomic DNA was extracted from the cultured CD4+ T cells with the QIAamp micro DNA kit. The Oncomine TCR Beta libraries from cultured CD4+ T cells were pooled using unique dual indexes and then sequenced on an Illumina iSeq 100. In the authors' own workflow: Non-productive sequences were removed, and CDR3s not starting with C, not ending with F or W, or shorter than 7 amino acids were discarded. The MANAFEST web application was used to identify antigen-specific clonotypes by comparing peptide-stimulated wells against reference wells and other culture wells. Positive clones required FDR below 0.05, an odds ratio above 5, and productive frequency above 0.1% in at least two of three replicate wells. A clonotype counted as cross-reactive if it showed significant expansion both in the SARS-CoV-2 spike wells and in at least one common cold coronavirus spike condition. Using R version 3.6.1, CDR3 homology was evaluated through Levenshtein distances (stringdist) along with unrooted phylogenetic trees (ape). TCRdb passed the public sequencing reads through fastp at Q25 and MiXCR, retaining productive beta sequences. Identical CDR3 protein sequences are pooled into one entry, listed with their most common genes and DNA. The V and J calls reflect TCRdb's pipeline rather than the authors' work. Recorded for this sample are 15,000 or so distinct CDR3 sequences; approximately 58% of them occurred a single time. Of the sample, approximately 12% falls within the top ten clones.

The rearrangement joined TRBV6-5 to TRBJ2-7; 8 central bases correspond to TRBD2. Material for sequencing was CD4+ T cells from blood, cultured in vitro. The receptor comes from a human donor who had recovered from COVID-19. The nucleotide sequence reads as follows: TGTGCCAGCAGTTATAGCGGGGTGGAGCAGTACTTC. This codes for CASSYSGVEQYF.